Following are 29 T cell receptor beta chains from one sample sequenced in a study of vaccination and CD4 T cells after COVID-19. Antigens of these TCRs are unknown. Stated treatment: approximately nine-day PBMC culture with coronavirus spike peptide pools or control peptides (ViraFEST assay). At the Johns Hopkins FTIC core, DNA taken from cultured CD4+ T cells was sequenced by way of the Oncomine TCR Beta short-read assay. In TCRdb, the PCR reads were re-called with MiXCR into one record per CDR3 protein. The sample lists roughly 12,000 distinct CDR3 sequences; about three fifths were seen once. Specimen: CD4+ T cells from blood, cultured in vitro, collected before SARS-CoV-2 vaccination. The receptors come from a human donor who had recovered from COVID-19.

This clonotype has a handful of counts. The J gene is TRBJ2-3, the V gene TRBV24-1; 7 bases fit TRBD2. Germline V gene sequence: CDR1 KGHDR, CDR2 SFDVKD. Trimming at V came to 3 bases and at J to 10 bases, leaving 12 bases not matched to a gene. The CDR3 loop spans 15 amino acids. CDR3 nucleotide sequence: TGTGCCACCAGTGATCAGACTAGCAGAGGGGAGGCGCAGTATTTT. It specifies CATSDQTSRGEAQYF.

The rearrangement joins TRBV11-2 to TRBJ1-3; the D gene is possibly TRBD1 (6 bases). Trimming left V 6 bases short and J 6 bases short, with 18 bases between. The CDR3 sequence is 15 residues long. Germline V gives CDR1 SGHAT, CDR2 FQNNGV. CDR3 sequence reads: CASSIGPDRLNTIYF. In nucleotides, the CDR3 is TGTGCCAGCAGTATCGGGCCCGACAGGCTAAACACCATATATTTT.

A few counts support this clonotype. The gene calls are TRBV2 and TRBJ1-1; the D is unclear. V dropped 4 bases and J dropped 0 bases, with 6 bases sitting between them. Germline V CDR1 and CDR2: SNHLY, FYNNEI. The CDR3 is 13 residues long. CDR3 in DNA: TGTGCCAGCAGTGGCGTCATGAACACTGAAGCTTTCTTT. Protein product: CASSGVMNTEAFF.

This chain uses TRBV15 with TRBJ2-5; weak D call: TRBD1 (5 bases). The CDR3 totals 14 residues. Trimming removed 4 bases from V and 2 bases from J, with 11 bases in between. Germline V lookup: CDR1 LNHNV, CDR2 YYDKDF (reference sequence). The CDR3 DNA sequence: TGTGCCACCAGCACCTGGGGCGAACAAGAGACCCAGTACTTC. It specifies CATSTWGEQETQYF.

The CDR3 nucleotides are TGTGCCACCAGCAGAGGATTACCTACCGGGACAGGGGTGGGGGAGCAGTACTTC. Translating gives CATSRGLPTGTGVGEQYF. The V and J genes are TRBV15 and TRBJ2-7; 10 nucleotides agree with TRBD1. CDR1 and CDR2 from the germline V gene are LNHNV and YYDKDF (reference sequence). This CDR3 spans 18 amino acids. The junction had 16 bases not matched to a gene; V was cut back by 1 base and J by 7 bases.

This clonotype was found a few times. Written as DNA, the CDR3 is TGTGCCAGCAGAAACCAAGGGAGAAGCCCCCAGCCCCAGCATTTT. The encoded protein is CASRNQGRSPQPQHF. This chain connects TRBV7-6 to TRBJ1-5; D not resolved. Germline CDR1 is SGHVS and CDR2 is FNYEAQ. V was cut by 6 bases and J by 7 bases, with 19 bases left in between. The CDR3 is 15 amino acids.

This clonotype was observed a handful of times. The chain recombines TRBV6-5 with TRBJ1-1; TRBD1 matches at 12 bases. The V gene end was trimmed by 4 bases and the J gene end by 5 bases; junction bases not matched to a gene: 11. Germline V gives CDR1 MNHEY, CDR2 SVGAGI. The CDR3 is 17 amino acids. The CDR3 reads CASSSPGQGAGGTEAFF. The CDR3 DNA sequence: TGTGCCAGCAGTTCCCCGGGACAGGGGGCAGGGGGAACTGAAGCTTTCTTT.

The chain's CDR3 is CASSPGEKETQYF. DNA of the CDR3: TGCGCCAGCAGCCCCGGGGAGAAAGAGACCCAGTACTTC. The rearrangement links TRBV5-1 to TRBJ2-7; TRBD2 is a possible D gene (5 bases). The J call may be wrong; the DNA end is better matched by TRBJ2-5. The germline CDR1 and CDR2 sequences are SGHRS and YFSETQ. The CDR3 contains 13 residues.

V and J are TRBV20-1 and TRBJ1-1; unclear D gene. Trimming shortened V by 0 bases and J by 1 base, and 12 bases separated the two germline ends. CDR1 is DFQATT, CDR2 SNEGSKA, per germline (reference sequence). CDR3 size: 15 residues. Written as DNA, the CDR3 is TGCAGTGCTAGAGATCCCCTGGCGGCGAACACTGAAGCTTTCTTT. This sequence encodes CSARDPLAANTEAFF.

CDR3 protein: CSAAGLAGVGYEQYF. The CDR3 DNA reads as TGCAGTGCCGCCGGACTAGCGGGAGTCGGTTACGAGCAGTACTTC. This sequence joins TRBV20-1 and TRBJ2-7; TRBD2 matches at 13 bases. The CDR3 is 15 amino acids. V was pared by 6 bases and J by 4 bases, with 9 bases of the junction left unmatched. Germline V gene lookup returns CDR1 DFQATT and CDR2 SNEGSKA (reference sequence).

DNA of the CDR3: TGCAGTGCTAGATCGGCTACCCAGTACTTC. This encodes CSARSATQYF. This rearrangement joins TRBV20-1 to TRBJ2-7; D unresolved. CDR3 length equals 10 residues. V was pared by 2 bases and J by 10 bases, with 9 bases between. Germline assignment: CDR1 DFQATT and CDR2 SNEGSKA (reference sequence).

As regards this clonotype: Sequence at one end of the junction differs from germline and may be a read error. The V gene is TRBV7-2, the J gene TRBJ1-1; D gene unclear. The V gene's germline CDR1 is SGHTA and CDR2 FQGNSA. This CDR3 is built from 15 residues. CDR3 coding DNA: TGTGCCAACAGCTTAGCGGTAGAGTTAAACACTGAAGCTTTCTTT. Translation gives CANSLAVELNTEAFF.

The chain has TRBV27 and TRBJ2-2; D may be TRBD2 (7 bases). CDR1 is MNHEY, CDR2 SMNVEV, per germline (reference sequence). The CDR3 runs 17 residues. With 6 bases removed from V and 0 bases from J, the gap between germline ends came to 17 bases. The CDR3 sequence: CASSPGAGASNTGELFF. CDR3 nucleotides: TGTGCCAGCAGCCCCGGGGCGGGGGCCTCGAACACCGGGGAGCTGTTTTTT.

The chain couples TRBV10-1 to TRBJ2-4; no definite D call. Trimming removed 0 bases from V and 2 bases from J, with 2 bases in between. Germline V gene sequence: CDR1 WNHNN, CDR2 SYGVQD (reference sequence). This CDR3 is built from 13 residues. CDR3 sequence: CASSESTKNIQYF. The CDR3 DNA follows: TGCGCCAGCAGTGAGTCAACCAAAAACATTCAGTACTTC.

The V gene is TRBV27, the J gene TRBJ1-2; 7 bases align to TRBD1. CDR3 length: 16 residues. CDR1 and CDR2 (germline): MNHEY, SMNVEV (reference sequence). Unmatched junction bases numbered 9, after V lost 5 bases and J lost 0 bases. The CDR3 nucleotides read TGTGCCAGCAGTCCGGGGACAGCGCGAGCTAACTATGGCTACACCTTC. Its translation: CASSPGTARANYGYTF.

The genes are TRBV5-1 and TRBJ2-5; 8 bases are a match to TRBD2. V lost 4 bases, J lost 5 bases, and 10 bases stayed unmatched. The germline V gene has CDR1 SGHRS and CDR2 YFSETQ. CDR3 length: 15 residues. Here the CDR3 DNA reads TGCGCCAGCAGCCCGGGAGGGGGGTCGTGGGAGACCCAGTACTTC. Encoded protein: CASSPGGGSWETQYF.

This clonotype was counted only a few times. The CDR3 sequence is CASSLGPGGMNTEAFF. CDR3 nucleotides: TGTGCCAGCAGCTTAGGCCCGGGGGGCATGAACACTGAAGCTTTCTTT. This rearrangement joins TRBV11-3 to TRBJ1-1, with D possibly matching TRBD1 (6 bases). Per germline, CDR1 SGHNT and CDR2 YENEEA. V was shortened by 1 base and J by 0 bases, with 12 bases between the two germline ends. This CDR3 contains 16 residues. The variable domain in full, completed from reference TRBV11-3 and TRBJ1-1, reads EAGVVQSPRYKIIEKKQPVAFWCNPISGHNTLYWYLQNLGQGPELLIRYENEEAVDDSQLPKDRFSAERLKGVDSTLKIQPAELGDSAVYLCASSLGPGGMNTEAFFGQGTRLTVV.

J is TRBJ1-1 and V is TRBV15; D is ambiguous. CDR3 length: 16 amino acids. V gave up 3 bases and J gave up 4 bases, with 18 bases separating them. Germline V gene data show CDR1 as LNHNV and CDR2 as YYDKDF (reference sequence). In nucleotides, the CDR3 is TGTGCCACCAGCAGCGCCCCGAACGGCTTCAGCACTGAAGCTTTCTTT. This encodes CATSSAPNGFSTEAFF.

The genes are TRBV2 and TRBJ1-5; a weak D match, TRBD1 (5 bases). CDR1 and CDR2 (germline): SNHLY, FYNNEI. Trimming pared 7 bases from V and 2 bases from J, leaving 12 bases between. The CDR3 sequence is 14 residues long. CDR3 protein: CASTQGRGNQPQHF. CDR3 coding DNA: TGTGCCAGCACGCAGGGAAGGGGCAATCAGCCCCAGCATTTT.

This clonotype was observed a few times. The chain carries TRBV5-4 and TRBJ2-6; maybe TRBD1 (5 bases). From germline, CDR1 is SGHNT and CDR2 YYREEE (reference sequence). Trimming cost V 2 bases and J 1 base, with 10 bases left between them. The length of the CDR3 is 16 residues. CDR3 coding DNA: TGTGCCAGCAGCTTATCCAGGGCGTCTGGGGCCAACGTCCTGACTTTC. Translation: CASSLSRASGANVLTF.

This rearrangement joins TRBV5-6 to TRBJ1-2; D is ambiguous. This CDR3 contains 15 residues. V lost 1 base to trimming and J lost 5 bases, with 15 bases between them. Germline values: CDR1 SGHDT, CDR2 YYEEEE. DNA of the CDR3: TGTGCCAGCAGCTTGCAACCGGGGTTAGGGTATGGCTACACCTTC. It yields the protein CASSLQPGLGYGYTF. Combining the CDR3 with reference TRBV5-6 and TRBJ1-2 gives the whole variable domain DAGVTQSPTHLIKTRGQQVTLRCSPKSGHDTVSWYQQALGQGPQFIFQYYEEEERQRGNFPDRFSGHQFPNYSSELNVNALLLGDSALYLCASSLQPGLGYGYTFGSGTRLTVV.

The chain links TRBV20-1 to TRBJ1-2, with 7 positions matching TRBD1. Looked up from germline, CDR1 is DFQATT and CDR2 is SNEGSKA (reference sequence). The CDR3 is 14 residues long. V lost 0 bases and J lost 2; bases outside the gene matches: 3. The DNA for the CDR3 is TGCAGTGCTAGAGACAGGGGGGCGAACTATGGCTACACCTTC. Encoded protein: CSARDRGANYGYTF.

The chain carries TRBV27 and TRBJ2-3; D unclear. The CDR3 loop spans 16 amino acids. Germline values: CDR1 MNHEY, CDR2 SMNVEV (reference sequence). V was pared by 8 bases and J by 5 bases, with 23 bases between. The CDR3 nucleotides are TGTGCCAGCCTCCCCTGGGGTTCGGTGTTCGGAGATACGCAGTATTTT. Protein product: CASLPWGSVFGDTQYF.

The V call is TRBV20-1, the J call TRBJ1-5; the D is unclear. The germline gives CDR1 DFQATT, CDR2 SNEGSKA (reference sequence). V was trimmed by 1 base and J by 3 bases, leaving 10 bases between them. The CDR3 has 14 residues. This chain's CDR3 is CSARAGNYNQPQHF. The CDR3 DNA is TGCAGTGCTAGAGCTGGGAACTACAATCAGCCCCAGCATTTT.

V usage is TRBV27 and J usage is TRBJ1-5; D unresolved. Between the trimmed V and J ends, which lost 5 bases and 1 base, there was a span of 18 bases. The CDR3 is 17 amino acids. Germline CDR1 and CDR2: MNHEY and SMNVEV (reference sequence). This CDR3 reads CASSPIGRRPSNQPQHF. CDR3 in DNA: TGTGCCAGCAGTCCCATCGGCCGGCGGCCAAGCAATCAGCCCCAGCATTTT.

The chain carries TRBV7-9 and TRBJ1-2; TRBD1 is a possible D gene (6 bases). CDR3 length equals 15 residues. Per the germline V gene, CDR1 is SEHNR and CDR2 is FQNEAQ (reference sequence). The V end was cut by 6 bases, the J end by 6 bases, with 20 bases between. This chain's CDR3 is CASSMGSGDSNGYTF. In nucleotides, the CDR3 is TGTGCCAGCAGTATGGGTTCAGGGGATTCGAATGGCTACACCTTC. Combining the CDR3 with reference TRBV7-9 and TRBJ1-2 gives the whole variable domain DTGVSQNPRHKITKRGQNVTFRCDPISEHNRLYWYRQTLGQGPEFLTYFQNEAQLEKSRLLSDRFSAERPKGSFSTLEIQRTEQGDSAMYLCASSMGSGDSNGYTFGSGTRLTVV.

This clonotype was found a few times. V gene TRBV7-2 combines with J gene TRBJ1-6, with TRBD1 identical over 7 bases. V was pared by 1 base and J by 9 bases, with 3 bases of the junction left unmatched. Germline V gene lookup returns CDR1 SGHTA and CDR2 FQGNSA. This CDR3 spans 14 amino acids. The CDR3 bases are TGTGCCAGCAGCTTAGGACAGGGTTTTTCACCCCTCCACTTT. Translating it yields CASSLGQGFSPLHF.

The chain recombines TRBV20-1 with TRBJ1-1; 9 bases match TRBD1. V lost 3 bases, J lost 1 base, and 3 bases stayed unmatched. This CDR3 comprises 14 residues. Looked up from germline, CDR1 is DFQATT and CDR2 is SNEGSKA (reference sequence). The CDR3 nucleotides read TGCAGTGCTAGCAGGGGACAGGGGAACACTGAAGCTTTCTTT. Encoded protein: CSASRGQGNTEAFF.

The J gene is TRBJ2-1, the V gene TRBV28; 7 bases are shared with TRBD2. Germline CDR1 reads MDHEN; CDR2 reads SYDVKM. The CDR3 covers 16 residues. V was pared by 5 bases and J by 1 base, with 8 bases of the junction left unmatched. The CDR3 nucleotides read TGTGCCAGCAGTACCCCACTAGCGCAATCCTACAATGAGCAGTTCTTC. Translation gives CASSTPLAQSYNEQFF. Complete variable domain (other parts from reference TRBV28 and TRBJ2-1): DVKVTQSSRYLVKRTGEKVFLECVQDMDHENMFWYRQDPGLGLRLIYFSYDVKMKEKGDIPEGYSVSREKKERFSLILESASTNQTSMYLCASSTPLAQSYNEQFFGPGTRLTVL.